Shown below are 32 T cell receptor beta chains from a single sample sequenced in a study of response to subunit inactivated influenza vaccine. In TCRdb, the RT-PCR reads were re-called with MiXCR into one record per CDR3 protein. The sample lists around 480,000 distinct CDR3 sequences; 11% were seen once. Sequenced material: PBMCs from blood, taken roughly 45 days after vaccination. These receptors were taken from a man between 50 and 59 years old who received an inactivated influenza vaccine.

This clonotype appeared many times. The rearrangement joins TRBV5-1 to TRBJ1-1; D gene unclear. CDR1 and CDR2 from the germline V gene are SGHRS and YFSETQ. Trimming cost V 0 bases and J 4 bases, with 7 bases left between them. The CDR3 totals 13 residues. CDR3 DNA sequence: TGCGCCAGCAGCTTGGCTTTCGGCACTGAAGCTTTCTTT. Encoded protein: CASSLAFGTEAFF.

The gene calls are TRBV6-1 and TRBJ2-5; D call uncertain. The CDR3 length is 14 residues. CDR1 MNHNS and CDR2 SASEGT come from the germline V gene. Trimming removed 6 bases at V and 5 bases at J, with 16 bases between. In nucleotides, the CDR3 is TGTGCCAGCAGCCCCCTTACCAGAGAGGAGACCCAGTACTTC. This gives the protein CASSPLTREETQYF.

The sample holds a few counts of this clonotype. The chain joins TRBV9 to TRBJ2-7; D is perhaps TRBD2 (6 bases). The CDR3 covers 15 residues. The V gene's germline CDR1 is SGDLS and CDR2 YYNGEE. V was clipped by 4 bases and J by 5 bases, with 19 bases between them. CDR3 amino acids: CASSSKEGSYDEQYF. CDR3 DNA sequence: TGTGCCAGCAGCTCAAAGGAGGGGAGTTACGACGAGCAGTACTTC.

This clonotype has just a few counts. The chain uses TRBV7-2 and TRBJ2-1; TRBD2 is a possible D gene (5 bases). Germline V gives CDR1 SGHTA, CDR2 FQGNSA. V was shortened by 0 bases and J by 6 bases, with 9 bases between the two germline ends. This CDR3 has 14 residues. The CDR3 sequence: CASSLAVGSNEQFF. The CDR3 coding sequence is TGTGCCAGCAGCTTAGCGGTTGGGAGCAATGAGCAGTTCTTC.

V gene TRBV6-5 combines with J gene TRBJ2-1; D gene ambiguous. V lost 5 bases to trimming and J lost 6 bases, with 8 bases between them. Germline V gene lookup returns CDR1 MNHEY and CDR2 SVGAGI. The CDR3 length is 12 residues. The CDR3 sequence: CASSTLGNEQFF. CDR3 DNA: TGTGCCAGCAGTACCCTCGGCAATGAGCAGTTCTTC.

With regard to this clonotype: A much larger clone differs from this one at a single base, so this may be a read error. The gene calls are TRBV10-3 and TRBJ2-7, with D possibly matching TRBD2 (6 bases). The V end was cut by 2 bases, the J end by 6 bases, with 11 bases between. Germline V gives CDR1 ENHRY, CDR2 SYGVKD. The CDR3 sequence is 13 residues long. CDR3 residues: CAISELWDSEQYF. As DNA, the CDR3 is TGTGCCATCAGTGAGCTGTGGGACTCCGAGCAGTACTTC.

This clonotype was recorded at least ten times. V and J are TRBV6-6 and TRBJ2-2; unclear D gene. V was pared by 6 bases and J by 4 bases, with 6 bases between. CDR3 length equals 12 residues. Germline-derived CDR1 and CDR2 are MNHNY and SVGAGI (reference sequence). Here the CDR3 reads CASRSGTGELFF. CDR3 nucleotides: TGTGCCAGCAGGTCAGGCACCGGGGAGCTGTTTTTT.

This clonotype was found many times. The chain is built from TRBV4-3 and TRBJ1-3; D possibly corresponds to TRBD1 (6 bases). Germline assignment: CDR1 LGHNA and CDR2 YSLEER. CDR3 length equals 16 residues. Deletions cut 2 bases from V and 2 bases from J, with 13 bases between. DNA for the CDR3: TGCGCCAGCAGCCAAACCGGGACAAGGGCTGGAAACACCATATATTTT. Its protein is CASSQTGTRAGNTIYF.

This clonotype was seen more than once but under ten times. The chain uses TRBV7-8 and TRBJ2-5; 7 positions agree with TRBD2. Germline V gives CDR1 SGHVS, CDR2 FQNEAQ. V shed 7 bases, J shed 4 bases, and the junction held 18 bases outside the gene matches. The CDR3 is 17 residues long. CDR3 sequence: CASTLLGGYASLETQYF. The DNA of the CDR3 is TGTGCCAGCACCCTACTGGGAGGGTATGCGAGTTTAGAGACCCAGTACTTC.

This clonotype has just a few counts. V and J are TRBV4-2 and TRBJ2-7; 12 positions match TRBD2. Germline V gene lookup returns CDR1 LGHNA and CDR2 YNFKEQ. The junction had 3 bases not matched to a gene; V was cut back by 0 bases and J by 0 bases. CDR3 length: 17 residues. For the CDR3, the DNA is TGTGCCAGCAGCCAAGATACTAGCGGGAGGTTCTCCTACGAGCAGTACTTC. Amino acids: CASSQDTSGRFSYEQYF.

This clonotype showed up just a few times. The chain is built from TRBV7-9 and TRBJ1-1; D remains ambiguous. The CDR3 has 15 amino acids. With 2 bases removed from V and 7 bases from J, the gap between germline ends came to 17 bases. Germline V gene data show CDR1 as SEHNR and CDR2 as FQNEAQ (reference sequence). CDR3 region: CASSLSPVKSSEAFF. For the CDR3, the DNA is TGTGCCAGCAGCTTATCCCCTGTTAAAAGTAGTGAAGCTTTCTTT.

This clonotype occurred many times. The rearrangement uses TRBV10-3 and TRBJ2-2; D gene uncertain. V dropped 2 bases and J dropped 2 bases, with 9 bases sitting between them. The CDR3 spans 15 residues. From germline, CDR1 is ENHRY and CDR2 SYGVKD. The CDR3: CAISEQLPNTGELFF. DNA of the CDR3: TGTGCCATCAGTGAGCAGCTACCCAACACCGGGGAGCTGTTTTTT.

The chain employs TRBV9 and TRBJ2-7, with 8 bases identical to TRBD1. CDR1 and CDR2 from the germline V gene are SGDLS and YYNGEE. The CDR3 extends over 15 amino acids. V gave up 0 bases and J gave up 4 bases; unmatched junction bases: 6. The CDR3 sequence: CASSVGGTGEYEQYF. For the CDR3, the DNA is TGTGCCAGCAGCGTAGGAGGGACAGGAGAGTACGAGCAGTACTTC. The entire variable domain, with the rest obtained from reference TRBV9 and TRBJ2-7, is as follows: DSGVTQTPKHLITATGQRVTLRCSPRSGDLSVYWYQQSLDQGLQFLIQYYNGEERAKGNILERFSAQQFPDLHSELNLSSLELGDSALYFCASSVGGTGEYEQYFGPGTRLTVT.

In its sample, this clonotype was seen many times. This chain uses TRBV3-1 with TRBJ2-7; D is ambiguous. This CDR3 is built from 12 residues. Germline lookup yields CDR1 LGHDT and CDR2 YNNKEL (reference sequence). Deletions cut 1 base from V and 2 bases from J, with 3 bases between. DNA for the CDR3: TGTGCCAGCAGCCAAGCCACCTACGAGCAGTACTTC. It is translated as CASSQATYEQYF.

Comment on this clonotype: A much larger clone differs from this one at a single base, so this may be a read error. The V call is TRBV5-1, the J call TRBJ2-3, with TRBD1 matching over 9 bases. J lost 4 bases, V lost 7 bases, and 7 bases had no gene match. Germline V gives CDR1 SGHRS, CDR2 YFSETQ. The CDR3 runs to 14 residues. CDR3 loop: CASCMGQGPDTQYF. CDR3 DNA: TGCGCCAGCTGCATGGGACAGGGTCCAGATACGCAGTATTTT.

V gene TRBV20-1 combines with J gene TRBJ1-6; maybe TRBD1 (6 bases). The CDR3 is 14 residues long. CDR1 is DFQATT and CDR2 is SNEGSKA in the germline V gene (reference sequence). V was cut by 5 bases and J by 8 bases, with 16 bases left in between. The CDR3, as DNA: TGCAGTGCTGCAGCCGGGACAAGGGATTCACCCCTCCACTTT. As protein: CSAAAGTRDSPLHF.

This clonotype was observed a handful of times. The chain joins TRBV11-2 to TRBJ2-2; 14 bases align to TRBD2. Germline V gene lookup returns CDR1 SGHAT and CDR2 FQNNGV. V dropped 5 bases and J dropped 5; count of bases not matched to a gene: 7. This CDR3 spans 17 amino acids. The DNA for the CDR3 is TGTGCCAGCAGCACGACTAGCGGGGGGGCCTGGACCGGGGAGCTGTTTTTT. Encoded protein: CASSTTSGGAWTGELFF.

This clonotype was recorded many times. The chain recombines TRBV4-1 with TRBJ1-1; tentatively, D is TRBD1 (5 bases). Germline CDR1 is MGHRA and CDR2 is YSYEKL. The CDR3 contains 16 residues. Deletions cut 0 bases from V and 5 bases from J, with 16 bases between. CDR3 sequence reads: CASSQEPWVGVTEAFF. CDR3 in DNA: TGCGCCAGCAGCCAAGAACCCTGGGTGGGGGTAACTGAAGCTTTCTTT.

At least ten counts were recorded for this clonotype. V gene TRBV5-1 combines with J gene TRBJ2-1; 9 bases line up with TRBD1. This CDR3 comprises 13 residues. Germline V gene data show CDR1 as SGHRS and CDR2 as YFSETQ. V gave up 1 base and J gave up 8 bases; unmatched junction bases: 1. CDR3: CASSLWTGDEQFF. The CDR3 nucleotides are TGCGCCAGCAGCTTGTGGACAGGGGATGAGCAGTTCTTC.

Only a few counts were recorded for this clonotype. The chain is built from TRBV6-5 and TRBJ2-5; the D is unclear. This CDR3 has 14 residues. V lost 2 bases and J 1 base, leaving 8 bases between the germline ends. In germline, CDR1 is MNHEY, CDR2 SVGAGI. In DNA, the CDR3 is TGTGCCAGCAGTTACAATAAGGGCCAAGAGACCCAGTACTTC. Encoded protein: CASSYNKGQETQYF.

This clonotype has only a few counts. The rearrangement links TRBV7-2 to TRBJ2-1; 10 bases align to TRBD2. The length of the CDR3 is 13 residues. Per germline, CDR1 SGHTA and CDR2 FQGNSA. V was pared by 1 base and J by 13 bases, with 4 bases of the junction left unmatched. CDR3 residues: CASSLESGRDQFF. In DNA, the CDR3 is TGTGCCAGCAGCTTAGAGAGCGGGAGGGACCAGTTCTTC.

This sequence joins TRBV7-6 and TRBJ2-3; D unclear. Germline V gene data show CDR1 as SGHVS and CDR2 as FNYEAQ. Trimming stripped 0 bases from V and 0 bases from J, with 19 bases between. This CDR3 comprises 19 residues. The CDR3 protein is CASSLATHLVTLSTDTQYF. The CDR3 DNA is TGTGCCAGCAGCTTAGCGACCCATCTAGTAACTTTAAGCACAGATACGCAGTATTTT.

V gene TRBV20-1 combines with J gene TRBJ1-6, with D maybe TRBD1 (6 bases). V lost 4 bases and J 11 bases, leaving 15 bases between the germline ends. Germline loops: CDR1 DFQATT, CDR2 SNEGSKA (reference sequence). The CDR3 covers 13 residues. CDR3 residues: CSAITGIITPLHF. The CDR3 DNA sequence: TGCAGTGCTATTACAGGGATCATAACACCCCTCCACTTT.

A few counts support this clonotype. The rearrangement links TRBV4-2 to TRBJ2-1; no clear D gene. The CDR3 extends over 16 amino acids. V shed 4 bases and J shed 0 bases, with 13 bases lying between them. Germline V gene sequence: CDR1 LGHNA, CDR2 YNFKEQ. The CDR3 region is CASSLSQVASYNEQFF. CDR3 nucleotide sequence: TGTGCCAGCAGCCTGTCTCAGGTAGCCTCCTACAATGAGCAGTTCTTC.

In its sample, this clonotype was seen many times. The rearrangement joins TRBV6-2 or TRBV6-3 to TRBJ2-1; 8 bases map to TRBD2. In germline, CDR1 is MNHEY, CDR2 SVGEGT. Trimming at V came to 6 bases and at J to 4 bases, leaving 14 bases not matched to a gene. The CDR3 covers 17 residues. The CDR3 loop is CASSRGWSGGIYNEQFF. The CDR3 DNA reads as TGTGCCAGCAGCCGCGGGTGGAGCGGGGGTATTTACAATGAGCAGTTCTTC.

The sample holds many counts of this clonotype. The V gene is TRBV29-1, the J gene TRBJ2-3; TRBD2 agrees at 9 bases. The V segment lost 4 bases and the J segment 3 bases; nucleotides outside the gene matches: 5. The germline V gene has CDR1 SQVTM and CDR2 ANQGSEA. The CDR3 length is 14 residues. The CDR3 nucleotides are TGCAGCGTTGTAGTTAGCGGGAGAACAGATACGCAGTATTTT. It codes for CSVVVSGRTDTQYF.

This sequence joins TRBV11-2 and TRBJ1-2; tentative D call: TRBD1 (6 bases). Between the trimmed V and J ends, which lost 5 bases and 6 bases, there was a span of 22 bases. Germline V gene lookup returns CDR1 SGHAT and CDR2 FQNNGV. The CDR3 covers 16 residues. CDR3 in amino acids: CASSRIFGRGENGYTF. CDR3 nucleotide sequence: TGTGCCAGCAGCCGAATTTTCGGCAGGGGTGAGAATGGCTACACCTTC.

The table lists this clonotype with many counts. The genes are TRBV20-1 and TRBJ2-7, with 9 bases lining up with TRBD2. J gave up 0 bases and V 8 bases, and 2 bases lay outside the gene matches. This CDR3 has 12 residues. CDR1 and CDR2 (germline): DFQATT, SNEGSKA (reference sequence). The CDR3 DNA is TGCAGTTTTAGCGGGAGCTCCTACGAGCAGTACTTC. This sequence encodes CSFSGSSYEQYF.

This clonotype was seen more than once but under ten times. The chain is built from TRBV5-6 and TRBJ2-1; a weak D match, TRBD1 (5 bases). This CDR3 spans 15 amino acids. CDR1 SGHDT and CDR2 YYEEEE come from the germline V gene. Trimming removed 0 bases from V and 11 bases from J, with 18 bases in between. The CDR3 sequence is CASSLESGLGSQQFF. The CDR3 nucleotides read TGTGCCAGCAGCTTGGAGTCAGGGCTGGGGTCCCAGCAGTTCTTC.

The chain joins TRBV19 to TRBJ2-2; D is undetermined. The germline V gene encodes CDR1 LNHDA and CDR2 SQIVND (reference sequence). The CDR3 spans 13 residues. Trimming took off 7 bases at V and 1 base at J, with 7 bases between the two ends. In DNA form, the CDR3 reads TGTGCCAGTAAGGTCCAGAACACCGGGGAGCTGTTTTTT. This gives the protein CASKVQNTGELFF.

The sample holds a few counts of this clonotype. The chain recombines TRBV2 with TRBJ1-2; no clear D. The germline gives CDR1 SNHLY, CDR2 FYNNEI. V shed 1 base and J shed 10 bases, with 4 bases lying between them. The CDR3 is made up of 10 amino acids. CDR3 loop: CASSEDLYTF. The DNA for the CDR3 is TGTGCCAGCAGTGAAGACCTCTACACCTTC.

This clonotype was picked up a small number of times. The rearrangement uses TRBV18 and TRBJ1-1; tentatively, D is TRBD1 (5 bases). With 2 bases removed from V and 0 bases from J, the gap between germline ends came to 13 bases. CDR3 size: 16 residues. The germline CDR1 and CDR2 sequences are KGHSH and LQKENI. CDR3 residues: CASSPGGGGVNTEAFF. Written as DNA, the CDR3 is TGTGCCAGCTCACCAGGCGGGGGAGGTGTGAACACTGAAGCTTTCTTT.